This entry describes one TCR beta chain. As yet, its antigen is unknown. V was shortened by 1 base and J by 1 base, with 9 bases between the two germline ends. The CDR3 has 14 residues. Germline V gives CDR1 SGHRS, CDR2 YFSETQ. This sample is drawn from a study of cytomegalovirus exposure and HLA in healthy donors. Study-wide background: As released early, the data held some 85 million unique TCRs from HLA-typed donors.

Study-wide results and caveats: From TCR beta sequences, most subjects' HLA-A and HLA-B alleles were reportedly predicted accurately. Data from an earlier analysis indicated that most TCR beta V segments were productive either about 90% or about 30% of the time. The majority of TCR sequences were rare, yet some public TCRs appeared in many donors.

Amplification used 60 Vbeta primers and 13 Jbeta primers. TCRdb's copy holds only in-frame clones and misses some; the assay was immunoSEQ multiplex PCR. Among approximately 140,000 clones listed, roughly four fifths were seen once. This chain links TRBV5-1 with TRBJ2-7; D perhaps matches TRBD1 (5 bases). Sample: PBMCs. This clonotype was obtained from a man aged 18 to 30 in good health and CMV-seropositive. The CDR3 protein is CASSLSPGSYEQYF. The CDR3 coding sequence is TGCGCCAGCAGCTTGTCGCCAGGGTCCTACGAGCAGTACTTC.